This record covers a single TCR beta chain. The data originate from a study of shared clonotypes between healthy human individuals. The protocol was immunoSEQ multiplex PCR, while the TCRdb copy is restricted to in-frame clones and leaves out a portion. The sample contains around 2.5 million clones, under 95% of which appear only once. The CDR3 is 15 residues long. The V end was cut by 3 bases, the J end by 5 bases, with 17 bases between. The germline CDR1 and CDR2 sequences are KGHSH and LQKENI. The receptor comes from a man in his late teens or twenties in good health. Some clones in this sample may be carry-over from other donors' samples. Sequencing was carried out using naive CD4+ T cells from PBMCs. Subset in this sample: CD45RA+ positively selected. The rearrangement uses TRBV18 and TRBJ2-7; tentatively, D is TRBD1 (5 bases). This CDR3 is CASSPQGNSPNEQYF. CDR3 nucleotide sequence: TGTGCCAGCTCACCTCAGGGTAATAGTCCTAACGAGCAGTACTTC.